The clone carrying this T cell receptor beta chain appeared many times. Antigen specificity is unknown. RNA transcripts provided the template for amplifying TCR beta CDR3 regions. The authors performed first-round RT-PCR with HTBI primers and then a second-round multiplex PCR. Each CDR3 protein gets one entry after TCRdb re-called the multiplex PCR reads with MiXCR. The data contain 900,000 to 1,200,000 distinct CDR3 sequences, about 35% of them singletons. This entry comes from a study of Graves' ophthalmopathy and Graves' hyperthyroidism. Study in general: The term stable hyperthyroidism indicated an absence of ophthalmopathy within 18 months of follow-up.

Germline CDR1 is SQVTM and CDR2 is ANQGSEA. V trimming: 6 bases; J trimming: 7 bases; junction bases outside the gene matches: 18. The CDR3 contains 15 residues. General observations from the study: Researchers report that a 13-signature model separated ophthalmopathy from stable hyperthyroidism, posting 87.88% sensitivity and 81.08% specificity.

Among the exclusions were patients with other autoimmune diseases, uncontrolled infections, pregnancy or lactation. It was on clinical symptoms, serum thyroxine, TRAb, thyroid ultrasound and orbital computed tomography that diagnosis relied. Sample: peripheral blood or thyroid tissue (not recorded which). V is TRBV29-1 and J is TRBJ2-7; 7 bases fit TRBD2. The clonotype comes from an adult man with Graves' hyperthyroidism. The CDR3 nucleotides read TGCAGCGTCTGCTTTGTAGCGGGCGCCTCCGGGGAGCAGTACTTC. It encodes CSVCFVAGASGEQYF.